This T cell receptor beta chain was identified in a study of T cell clusters in autoimmune cytopenias. Looking at the study overall: The median distinct TRB clonotype count was about 2,400 per sample, from a median roughly 47,000 reads.

TRB was amplified from around 0.25 ug of peripheral blood genomic DNA per sample. The CDR3 is 13 residues long. Per germline, CDR1 MNHEY and CDR2 SVGAGI. One tube held mixed TRB-A and TRB-B primer pools for touch-down PCR. Reprocessing the multiplex PCR reads, TCRdb reports a single entry for every CDR3 protein and omits DNA. This table lists 500 to 600 distinct CDR3 sequences. In terms of frequency, this clonotype is large. Antigen specificity is unknown. General study points: Primary autoimmune cytopenia patients appeared to lack physiological T cell clusters present in healthy donors. TRB repertoire shifts in secondary cytopenia and chronic lymphocytic leukemia mostly reflected lymphoma, not autoimmunity. Healthy donors had around 3.1-fold more exclusive TRB clusters than active autoimmune hepatitis patients.

The sequence derives from a human donor with an autoimmune cytopenia or autoimmune hepatitis (not recorded which). What was sequenced was peripheral blood. The chain joins TRBV6-5 to TRBJ1-1; checking the TCRdb D call of TRBD1 is not possible without DNA. CDR3 amino acids: CASSRRQGTEAFF.